This entry lists 9 T cell receptor beta chains sequenced from one sample in a study of T-cell memory formation after mild COVID-19. Each CDR3 protein is one row after TCRdb ran MiXCR on the 5' RACE reads. The data hold about 360,000 distinct CDR3 sequences, with 13% to 15% observed a single time. The sample consisted of PBMCs or a T cell subset sorted from them (not recorded which). Source of these receptors: a man aged 18 to 29 who had mild COVID-19 (a few samples of this study predate the infection). Cell type and time point are not known.

This clonotype was observed a handful of times. The rearrangement uses TRBV6-1 and TRBJ2-5, with 10 bases fitting TRBD1. CDR1 MNHNS and CDR2 SASEGT come from the germline V gene. J lost 5 bases, V lost 2 bases, and 14 bases had no gene match. The CDR3 spans 18 residues. The CDR3 loop is CASSEFGTGVFDLETQYF. The CDR3 bases are TGTGCCAGCAGTGAATTTGGGACAGGGGTGTTCGACCTCGAGACCCAGTACTTC.

This clonotype has at least ten counts. This sequence joins TRBV7-8 and TRBJ1-5, with D uncertain. Germline lookup yields CDR1 SGHVS and CDR2 FQNEAQ. CDR3 length: 14 residues. Trimming removed 4 bases at V and 4 bases at J, with 11 bases between. CDR3 amino acids: CASSSAGGNQPQHF. CDR3 bases: TGTGCCAGCAGCTCGGCGGGTGGGAATCAGCCCCAGCATTTT.

In this sample, this clonotype turned up many times. V usage is TRBV20-1 and J usage is TRBJ1-4, with unresolved D. Between the trimmed V and J ends, which lost 0 bases and 4 bases, there was a span of 9 bases. There are 14 residues in the CDR3. Germline assignment: CDR1 DFQATT and CDR2 SNEGSKA (reference sequence). CDR3 DNA sequence: TGCAGTGCTAGAGACGACGGACTTAATGAAAAACTGTTTTTT. This translates into CSARDDGLNEKLFF.

The CDR3 region is CSATIAGGVGYTF. CDR3 sequence (DNA): TGCAGTGCTACAATTGCGGGGGGAGTTGGCTACACCTTC. The chain couples TRBV20-1 to TRBJ1-2; weak D call: TRBD1 (5 bases). The CDR3 loop spans 13 amino acids. CDR1 and CDR2 (germline): DFQATT, SNEGSKA (reference sequence). Deletions cut 4 bases from V and 7 bases from J, with 16 bases between.

This clonotype was seen repeatedly, ten times or more. The chain employs TRBV12-3 or TRBV12-4 and TRBJ2-3, with 10 bases lining up with TRBD2. Trimming cost V 6 bases and J 7 bases; bases outside gene matches: 10. The CDR3 contains 15 residues. The CDR3 loop reads CASSYRSGGQNTQYF. DNA for the CDR3: TGTGCCAGCAGCTATCGTAGCGGGGGGCAGAATACGCAGTATTTT.

This clonotype was counted only a few times. The V call is TRBV12-3 or TRBV12-4, the J call TRBJ1-2; maybe TRBD1 (6 bases). V was clipped by 5 bases and J by 3 bases, with 13 bases between them. The CDR3 covers 14 residues. CDR3 region: CASSLQGYHYGYTF. DNA for the CDR3: TGTGCCAGCAGTCTCCAGGGGTACCACTATGGCTACACCTTC.

This clonotype was recorded a few times. This sequence joins TRBV7-2 and TRBJ2-7; tentatively, D is TRBD1 or TRBD2 (6 bases each). The CDR3 spans 15 residues. Trimming took off 0 bases at V and 1 base at J, with 10 bases between the two ends. The V gene's germline CDR1 is SGHTA and CDR2 FQGNSA. For the CDR3, the DNA is TGTGCCAGCAGCTTAGCCGGGGGCCGGTCCTACGAGCAGTACGTC. Its translation is CASSLAGGRSYEQYV.

The chain combines TRBV5-1 with TRBJ2-1; 9 positions match TRBD1. The length of the CDR3 is 15 residues. Trimming took 3 bases from V and 7 from J; bases not matched to a gene: 8. In germline, CDR1 is SGHRS, CDR2 YFSETQ. This CDR3 reads CASSWTDRGENEQFF. CDR3 coding DNA: TGCGCCAGCAGCTGGACGGACAGGGGAGAAAATGAGCAGTTCTTC.

In its sample, this clonotype was seen many times. The chain couples TRBV12-3 or TRBV12-4 to TRBJ2-1; D possibly corresponds to TRBD1 (6 bases). V dropped 6 bases and J dropped 6 bases, with 12 bases sitting between them. The CDR3 runs to 13 residues. CDR3 in DNA: TGTGCCAGCAGAAGTACAGGGAGCAATGAGCAGTTCTTC. Its translation is CASRSTGSNEQFF.